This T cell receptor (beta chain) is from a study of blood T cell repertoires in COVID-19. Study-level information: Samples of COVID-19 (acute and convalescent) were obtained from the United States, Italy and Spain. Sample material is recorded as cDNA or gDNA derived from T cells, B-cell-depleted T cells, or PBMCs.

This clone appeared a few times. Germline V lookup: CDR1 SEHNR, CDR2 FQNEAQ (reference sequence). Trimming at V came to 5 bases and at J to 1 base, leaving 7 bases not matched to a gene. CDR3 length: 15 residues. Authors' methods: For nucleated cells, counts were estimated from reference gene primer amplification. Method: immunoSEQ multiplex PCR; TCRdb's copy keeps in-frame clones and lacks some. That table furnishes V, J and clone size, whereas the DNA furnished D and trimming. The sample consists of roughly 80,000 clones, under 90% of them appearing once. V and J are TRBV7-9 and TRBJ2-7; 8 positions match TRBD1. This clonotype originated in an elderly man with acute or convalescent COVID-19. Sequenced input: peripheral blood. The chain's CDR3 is CASSRQGKPSYEQYF. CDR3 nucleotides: TGTGCCAGCAGCCGACAGGGGAAGCCATCCTACGAGCAGTACTTC.